Listed below are T cell receptor beta chains from one sample, sequenced in a study of shared clonotypes between healthy human individuals. Repertoires were generated with immunoSEQ multiplex PCR, while TCRdb's copy carries only in-frame clones and drops some. The sample lists about 2.4 million clones; more than 85% were seen once. What was sequenced was naive CD4+ T cells from PBMCs. These receptors all come from a man aged 18 to 30 in good health. Some clones in this sample may be carry-over from other donors' samples. CDR3s include the opening cysteine and the closing phenylalanine or tryptophan. A D gene is named only where the DNA matches it firmly. Only part of the rows carry a size: once, few, many, or a class if the clone is expanded.

V	D	J	size	CDR3	DNA
TRBV18	.	TRBJ2-7	.	CASSPPGRGKWEQYF	TGTGCCAGCTCACCACCGGGCAGGGGAAAGTGGGAGCAGTACTTC
TRBV5-8	.	TRBJ1-2	once	CASGVGAAGGYTF	TGTGCCAGCGGGGTGGGGGCCGCTGGGGGCTACACCTTC
TRBV15	.	TRBJ2-1	.	CATSRDRGLYNEQFF	TGTGCCACCAGCAGAGATAGGGGACTTTACAATGAGCAGTTCTTC
TRBV21-1	.	TRBJ2-7	.	CASSKAPGQELHEQYF	TGTGCCAGCAGCAAAGCTCCGGGACAGGAGCTCCACGAGCAGTACTTC
TRBV4-1	.	TRBJ1-1	.	CASSRSVAEEAFF	TGCGCCAGCAGCCGCTCGGTGGCGGAAGAAGCTTTCTTT
TRBV4-2	TRBD1	TRBJ2-5	.	CASSQQTGGETQYF	TGTGCCAGCAGCCAACAGACAGGGGGAGAGACCCAGTACTTC
TRBV5-8	TRBD2	TRBJ2-5	.	CASSLGTSGKETQYF	TGTGCCAGCAGCTTGGGGACTAGCGGGAAAGAGACCCAGTACTTC
TRBV28	.	TRBJ2-7	.	CASRGVNEQYF	TGTGCCAGTAGGGGGGTTAACGAGCAGTACTTC
TRBV19	TRBD2	TRBJ2-1	.	CASTLRASGMENEQFF	TGTGCCAGTACCTTAAGGGCTAGCGGGATGGAAAATGAGCAGTTCTTC
TRBV14	.	TRBJ1-1	once	CASSRGLDTEAFF	TGTGCCAGCAGCCGCGGATTGGACACTGAAGCTTTCTTT
TRBV27	TRBD2	TRBJ2-7	.	CASSSRMGLGRGGAYEQYF	TGTGCCAGCAGTTCCCGCATGGGCCTCGGGAGGGGAGGGGCCTACGAGCAGTACTTC
TRBV28	.	TRBJ1-1	.	CASIRGTEAFF	TGTGCCAGCATACGCGGGACTGAAGCTTTCTTT
TRBV7-9	.	TRBJ2-3	.	CASSVWDSSTDTQYF	TGTGCCAGCAGCGTATGGGACTCCTCCACAGATACGCAGTATTTT
TRBV28	TRBD2	TRBJ2-5	.	CASSLSIAGTGQETQYF	TGTGCCAGCAGTTTATCCATAGCGGGAACAGGGCAAGAGACCCAGTACTTC
TRBV10-3	TRBD1	TRBJ2-7	.	CAISGRGQGPYEQYF	TGTGCCATCAGTGGCAGGGGACAGGGCCCCTACGAGCAGTACTTC
TRBV7-2	TRBD2	TRBJ2-5	.	CASSLQAGGRETQYF	TGTGCCAGCAGCTTACAAGCGGGAGGGCGGGAGACCCAGTACTTC
TRBV5-1	.	TRBJ1-2	.	CASSGVTANYGYTF	TGCGCCAGCAGCGGGGTGACAGCTAACTATGGCTACACCTTC
TRBV6-1	.	TRBJ1-1	.	CASSDLTRLLQKPNTEAFF	TGTGCCAGCAGTGATTTAACCAGACTACTACAGAAACCCAACACTGAAGCTTTCTTT
TRBV15	TRBD2	TRBJ2-5	.	CATSGGGDQETQYF	TGTGCCACCAGCGGCGGGGGAGACCAAGAGACCCAGTACTTC
TRBV6-5	TRBD1	TRBJ1-2	.	CASSYSDREGNYGYTF	TGTGCCAGCAGTTACTCCGACAGGGAAGGGAACTATGGCTACACCTTC
TRBV28	.	TRBJ2-6	.	CASSLYRPGANVLTF	TGTGCCAGCAGTTTATACAGGCCCGGGGCCAACGTCCTGACTTTC
TRBV9	TRBD1	TRBJ1-1	.	CASSPTPTGVTEAFF	TGTGCCAGCAGCCCCACCCCGACAGGGGTGACTGAAGCTTTCTTT
TRBV28	.	TRBJ1-5	.	CASSFSDGYQPQHF	TGTGCCAGCAGTTTCTCGGACGGCTATCAGCCCCAGCATTTT
TRBV6-1	.	TRBJ2-6	once	CASMISGANVLTF	TGTGCCAGCATGATCTCTGGGGCCAACGTCCTGACTTTC
TRBV18	.	TRBJ1-4	.	CASSPGGSEKLFF	TGTGCCAGCTCACCAGGGGGGAGCGAAAAACTGTTTTTT
TRBV5-5	.	TRBJ2-1	.	CASSFDGEFYNEQFF	TGTGCCAGCAGCTTCGACGGCGAATTCTACAATGAGCAGTTCTTC
TRBV10-3	TRBD2	TRBJ2-1	.	CAISRLAGGSAEQFF	TGTGCCATCAGCAGGCTAGCGGGAGGGTCTGCTGAGCAGTTCTTC
TRBV7-2	TRBD2	TRBJ2-7	.	CASRGGLAGGPGEQYF	TGTGCCAGCAGGGGGGGACTAGCGGGAGGGCCTGGCGAGCAGTACTTC
TRBV9	TRBD2	TRBJ2-1	.	CASSVGNSGRTHNEQLF	TGTGCCAGCAGCGTAGGAAATAGCGGGAGGACTCACAATGAGCAGCTCTTC
TRBV2	TRBD2	TRBJ2-5	.	CASSRRLAGQETQYF	TGTGCCAGCAGCCGTAGACTAGCGGGACAAGAGACCCAGTACTTC
TRBV5-1	.	TRBJ1-3	.	CASRGGPLENTIYF	TGCGCCAGCAGGGGGGGACCTCTGGAAAACACCATATATTTT
TRBV5-1	.	TRBJ1-2	.	CASSLETGGATNYGYTF	TGCGCCAGCAGCTTGGAAACGGGCGGTGCTACTAACTATGGCTACACCTTC
TRBV18	TRBD1	TRBJ1-2	.	CASSPESGQQSAF	TGTGCCAGCTCACCGGAGTCGGGACAGCAAAGTGCCTTC